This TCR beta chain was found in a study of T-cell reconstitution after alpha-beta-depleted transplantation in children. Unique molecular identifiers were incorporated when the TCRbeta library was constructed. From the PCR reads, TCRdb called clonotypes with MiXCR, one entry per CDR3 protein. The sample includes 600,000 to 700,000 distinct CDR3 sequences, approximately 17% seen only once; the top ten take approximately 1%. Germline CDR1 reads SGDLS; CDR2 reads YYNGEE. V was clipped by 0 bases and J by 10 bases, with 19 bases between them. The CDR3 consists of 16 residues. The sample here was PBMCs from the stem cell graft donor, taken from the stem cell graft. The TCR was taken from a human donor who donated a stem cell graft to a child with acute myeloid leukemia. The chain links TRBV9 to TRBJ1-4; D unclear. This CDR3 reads CASSVEGGPFLGKLFF. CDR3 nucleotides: TGTGCCAGCAGCGTAGAGGGAGGGCCTTTCCTTGGAAAACTGTTTTTT. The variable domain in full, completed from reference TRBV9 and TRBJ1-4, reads DSGVTQTPKHLITATGQRVTLRCSPRSGDLSVYWYQQSLDQGLQFLIQYYNGEERAKGNILERFSAQQFPDLHSELNLSSLELGDSALYFCASSVEGGPFLGKLFFGSGTQLSVL.